This TCR beta chain came from a study of cytomegalovirus exposure and HLA in healthy donors. The study ran its PCR with 60 Vbeta and 13 Jbeta primers. Sequencing was performed with immunoSEQ multiplex PCR; in TCRdb, only in-frame clones are kept and a portion is missing. The data show under 200,000 clones, roughly 80% seen once. The V gene's germline CDR1 is MDHEN and CDR2 SYDVKM. CDR3 length: 14 amino acids. V lost 6 bases and J lost 7, with 18 bases in between. The V and J genes are TRBV28 and TRBJ1-1; TRBD1 is a possible D gene (5 bases). This clonotype was sampled from a woman aged 18-30 years in good health and CMV-seronegative. Sequenced: PBMCs. In nucleotides, the CDR3 is TGTGCCAGCAGCCAACCCGGGGGACGGATTGAAGCTTTCTTT. It translates to CASSQPGGRIEAFF.